This T cell receptor beta chain was sequenced during a study of blood T cells in healthy people across ages. Findings and caveats of the study: Getting older went along with TCR beta diversity per million T cells dropping roughly linearly.

Each of the donors had 9 to 10 milliliters of peripheral blood drawn into EDTA-treated Vacutainer tubes. Each sample provided at least 5 micrograms of extracted total RNA. For the second PCR, which ran for about 6 to 11 cycles, a sample-barcoded 5' primer and a J-beta primer mix were used. Each CDR3 protein is one row after TCRdb ran MiXCR on the 5' RACE reads. The sample consists of under 1,000,000 distinct CDR3 sequences, around 36% of them appearing once. From germline, CDR1 is SGHRS and CDR2 YFSETQ. V dropped 0 bases and J dropped 11; count of bases not matched to a gene: 18. The CDR3 has 17 amino acids. Comment on this clonotype: Its antigen is not identified.

Sequencing input: blood. The TCR originated in a man younger than 35 in good health. The rearrangement joins TRBV5-1 to TRBJ2-5; TRBD2 matches 8 bases. The CDR3: CASSLAGVRGLGRSQYF. As DNA, the CDR3 is TGCGCCAGCAGCTTGGCCGGCGTTAGGGGACTAGGTCGGTCTCAGTACTTC.